The source of this TCR beta chain is a study of somatic mutations in cytotoxic T cells in rheumatoid arthritis. Clones were read by immunoSEQ multiplex PCR, and TCRdb kept only the in-frame ones, dropping some. The sample records approximately 9,500 clones, around four fifths being singletons. The CDR3 is 18 residues long. Trimming shortened V by 3 bases and J by 0 bases, and 18 bases separated the two germline ends. CDR1 LNHDA and CDR2 SQIVND come from the germline V gene (reference sequence). Sequencing used CD8+ T cells sorted from blood. The TCR sequence derives from an adult with rheumatoid arthritis. The V call is TRBV19, the J call TRBJ2-1, with D perhaps being TRBD1 or TRBD2 (5 bases each). The CDR3 loop is CASSIRVAIGGSYNEQFF. In DNA, the CDR3 is TGTGCCAGTAGTATTCGGGTCGCCATTGGGGGCTCCTACAATGAGCAGTTCTTC. The entire variable domain, with the rest obtained from reference TRBV19 and TRBJ2-1, is as follows: DGGITQSPKYLFRKEGQNVTLSCEQNLNHDAMYWYRQDPGQGLRLIYYSQIVNDFQKGDIAEGYSVSREKKESFPLTVTSAQKNPTAFYLCASSIRVAIGGSYNEQFFGPGTRLTVL.